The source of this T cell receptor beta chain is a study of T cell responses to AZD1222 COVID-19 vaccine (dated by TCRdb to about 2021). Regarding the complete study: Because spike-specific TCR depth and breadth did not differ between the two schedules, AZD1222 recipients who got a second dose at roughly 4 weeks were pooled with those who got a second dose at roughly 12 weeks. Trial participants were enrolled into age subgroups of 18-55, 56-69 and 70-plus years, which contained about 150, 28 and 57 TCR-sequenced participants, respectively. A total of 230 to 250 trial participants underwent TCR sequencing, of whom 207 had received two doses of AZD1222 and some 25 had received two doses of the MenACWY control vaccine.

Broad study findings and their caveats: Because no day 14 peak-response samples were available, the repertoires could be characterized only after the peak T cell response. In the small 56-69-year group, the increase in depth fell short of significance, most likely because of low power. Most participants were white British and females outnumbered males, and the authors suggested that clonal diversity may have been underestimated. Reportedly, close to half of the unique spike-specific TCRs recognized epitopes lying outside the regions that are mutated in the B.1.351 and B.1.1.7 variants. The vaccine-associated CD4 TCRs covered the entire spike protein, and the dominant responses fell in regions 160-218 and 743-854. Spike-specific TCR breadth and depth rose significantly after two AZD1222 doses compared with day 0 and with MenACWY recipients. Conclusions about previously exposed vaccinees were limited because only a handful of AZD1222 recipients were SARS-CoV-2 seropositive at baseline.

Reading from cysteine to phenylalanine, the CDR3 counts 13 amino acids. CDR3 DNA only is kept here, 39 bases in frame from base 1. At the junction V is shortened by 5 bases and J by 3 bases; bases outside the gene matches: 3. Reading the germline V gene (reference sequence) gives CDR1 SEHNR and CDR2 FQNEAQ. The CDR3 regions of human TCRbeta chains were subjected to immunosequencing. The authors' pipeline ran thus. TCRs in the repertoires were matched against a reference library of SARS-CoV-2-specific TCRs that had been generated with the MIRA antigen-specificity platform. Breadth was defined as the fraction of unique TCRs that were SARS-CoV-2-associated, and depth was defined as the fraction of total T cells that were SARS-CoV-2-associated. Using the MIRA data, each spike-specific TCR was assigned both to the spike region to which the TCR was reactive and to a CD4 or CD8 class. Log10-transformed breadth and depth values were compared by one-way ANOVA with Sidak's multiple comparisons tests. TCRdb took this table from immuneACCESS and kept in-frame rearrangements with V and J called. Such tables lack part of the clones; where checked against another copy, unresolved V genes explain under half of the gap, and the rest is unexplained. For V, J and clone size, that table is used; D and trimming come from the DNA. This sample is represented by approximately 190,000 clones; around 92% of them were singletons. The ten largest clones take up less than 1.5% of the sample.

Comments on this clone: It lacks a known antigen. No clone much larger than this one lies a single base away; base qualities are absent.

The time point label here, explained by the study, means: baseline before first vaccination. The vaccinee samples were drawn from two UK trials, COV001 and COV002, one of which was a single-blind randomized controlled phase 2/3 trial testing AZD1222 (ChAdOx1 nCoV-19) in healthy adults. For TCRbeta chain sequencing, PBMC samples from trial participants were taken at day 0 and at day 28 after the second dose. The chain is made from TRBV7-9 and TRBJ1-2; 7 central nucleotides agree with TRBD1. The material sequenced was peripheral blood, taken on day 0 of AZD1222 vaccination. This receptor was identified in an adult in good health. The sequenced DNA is TGTGCCAGCAGCCCGACAGGGTACTATGGCTACACCTTC. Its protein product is CASSPTGYYGYTF. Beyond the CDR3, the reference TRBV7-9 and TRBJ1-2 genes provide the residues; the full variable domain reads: DTGVSQNPRHKITKRGQNVTFRCDPISEHNRLYWYRQTLGQGPEFLTYFQNEAQLEKSRLLSDRFSAERPKGSFSTLEIQRTEQGDSAMYLCASSPTGYYGYTFGSGTRLTVV.